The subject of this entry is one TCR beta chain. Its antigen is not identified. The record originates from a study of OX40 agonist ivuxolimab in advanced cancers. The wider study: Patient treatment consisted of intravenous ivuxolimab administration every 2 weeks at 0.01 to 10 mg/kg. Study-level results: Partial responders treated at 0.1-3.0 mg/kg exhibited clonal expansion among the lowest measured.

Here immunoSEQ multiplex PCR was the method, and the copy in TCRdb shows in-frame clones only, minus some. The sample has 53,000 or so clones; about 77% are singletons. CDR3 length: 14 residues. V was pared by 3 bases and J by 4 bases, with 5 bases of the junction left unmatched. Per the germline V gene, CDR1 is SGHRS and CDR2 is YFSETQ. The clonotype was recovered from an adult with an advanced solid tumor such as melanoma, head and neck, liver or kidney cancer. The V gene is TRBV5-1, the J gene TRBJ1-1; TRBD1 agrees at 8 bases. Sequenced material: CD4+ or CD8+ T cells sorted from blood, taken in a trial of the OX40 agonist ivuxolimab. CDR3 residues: CASSWGQEGTEAFF. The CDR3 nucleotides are TGCGCCAGCAGCTGGGGACAGGAGGGCACTGAAGCTTTCTTT.